Shown below are 20 T cell receptor beta chains from a single sample sequenced in a study of blood T cell repertoires in COVID-19. Using immunoSEQ multiplex PCR, the repertoire was profiled, and TCRdb retains in-frame clones only, with some absent. The sample lists about 140,000 clones; 60% to 80% were seen once. The sample was peripheral blood. Receptor source: a woman aged 50 to 60 with active or convalescent COVID-19.

The chain recombines TRBV28 with TRBJ2-7; 12 bases align to TRBD2. The CDR3 runs 13 residues. In germline, CDR1 is MDHEN, CDR2 SYDVKM. Germline trimming cut 8 bases from V and 7 bases from J; bases unmatched to any gene: 6. Here the CDR3 reads CASGTSGPWEQYF. CDR3 in DNA: TGTGCCAGCGGGACTAGCGGGCCGTGGGAGCAGTACTTC.

The chain is built from TRBV7-2 and TRBJ1-6; 7 bases align to TRBD1. CDR3 length: 18 residues. Per the germline V gene, CDR1 is SGHTA and CDR2 is FQGNSA. V was pared by 2 bases and J by 7 bases, with 14 bases of the junction left unmatched. CDR3: CASSLLPRSTGRNSPLHF. Here the CDR3 DNA reads TGTGCCAGCAGCTTACTCCCCCGATCGACAGGGCGGAATTCACCCCTCCACTTT.

The J gene is TRBJ1-1, the V gene TRBV27; possible D gene TRBD1, 5 bases. CDR1 and CDR2 from the germline V gene are MNHEY and SMNVEV (reference sequence). The CDR3 loop spans 10 amino acids. V was shortened by 8 bases and J by 5 bases, with 6 bases between the two germline ends. The CDR3 DNA reads as TGTGCCAGCCGGGGGACTGAAGCTTTCTTT. It encodes CASRGTEAFF.

The V call is TRBV5-4, the J call TRBJ1-1; 8 positions agree with TRBD1. CDR1 is SGHNT, CDR2 YYREEE, per germline (reference sequence). The CDR3 is 14 residues long. J was trimmed by 11 bases and V by 2 bases; bases with no gene match: 11. The CDR3 sequence: CASSFTGQGGFAFF. The CDR3 region has the DNA TGTGCCAGCAGCTTCACTGGACAGGGAGGTTTTGCTTTCTTT.

The chain has TRBV15 and TRBJ1-2; D is possibly TRBD1 (6 bases). CDR3 length equals 13 residues. Trimming left V 5 bases short and J 1 base short, with 8 bases between. Germline CDR1 is LNHNV and CDR2 is YYDKDF (reference sequence). The DNA for the CDR3 is TGTGCCACCAGCGGACAGTATAACTATGGCTACACCTTC. As protein: CATSGQYNYGYTF.

The rearrangement links TRBV30 to TRBJ1-2, with D maybe TRBD1 (5 bases). Germline assignment: CDR1 GTSNPN and CDR2 SVGIG (reference sequence). CDR3 size: 13 residues. V was clipped by 1 base and J by 6 bases, with 12 bases between them. CDR3 loop: CAWSGGGDHGYTF. CDR3 DNA: TGTGCCTGGAGTGGTGGGGGGGATCATGGCTACACCTTC.

This clone was picked up a small number of times. V usage is TRBV7-6 and J usage is TRBJ2-5, with TRBD2 matching over 13 bases. The CDR3 runs 16 residues. Germline CDR1 is SGHVS and CDR2 is FNYEAQ. The ends lost 5 bases at V and 4 bases at J; junction bases unmatched: 7. CDR3 DNA: TGTGCCAGCAGCCTCCGGACTAGCGGGAGACGAGAGACCCAGTACTTC. It encodes CASSLRTSGRRETQYF. The full variable domain, completed using reference TRBV7-6 and TRBJ2-5, is GAGVSQSPRYKVTKRGQDVALRCDPISGHVSLYWYRQALGQGPEFLTYFNYEAQQDKSGLPNDRFSAERPEGSISTLTIQRTEQRDSAMYRCASSLRTSGRRETQYFGPGTRLLVL.

The chain carries TRBV5-1 and TRBJ2-7, with D maybe TRBD1 (6 bases). Germline-derived CDR1 and CDR2 are SGHRS and YFSETQ. The CDR3 is 15 residues long. V was shortened by 7 bases and J by 1 base, with 18 bases between the two germline ends. The chain's CDR3 is CASRDRDTLSYEQYF. The CDR3 DNA reads as TGCGCCAGCCGCGACCGGGACACCCTGTCCTACGAGCAGTACTTC.

This chain joins TRBV6-5 and TRBJ2-1; 8 positions agree with TRBD2. Germline lookup yields CDR1 MNHEY and CDR2 SVGAGI. V shed 5 bases and J 2 bases; nucleotides not matched to a gene: 2. The CDR3 contains 14 residues. CDR3 DNA: TGTGCCAGCAGTCAGCGGGAGACCTACAATGAGCAGTTCTTC. Residues: CASSQRETYNEQFF.

The rearrangement links TRBV12-3 or TRBV12-4 to TRBJ1-1; 10 nucleotides align to TRBD1. This CDR3 has 13 residues. V shed 4 bases, J shed 6 bases, and the junction held 2 bases outside the gene matches. The CDR3 spells CASSSGTGAEAFF. Written as DNA, the CDR3 is TGTGCCAGCAGTTCCGGGACAGGGGCTGAAGCTTTCTTT.

This chain joins TRBV18 and TRBJ2-7; 11 bases line up with TRBD1. The CDR3 covers 17 residues. The germline V gene encodes CDR1 KGHSH and CDR2 LQKENI. Trimming removed 1 base from V and 5 bases from J; junction bases left unmatched: 10. The CDR3 coding sequence is TGTGCCAGCTCACCACTCCGGAGGGACAGGGGGAGCCACGAGCAGTACTTC. It codes for CASSPLRRDRGSHEQYF.

CDR3 nucleotide sequence: TGTGCCAGCAGCACTAACAGGGGGCGAGAAGCTTTCTTT. This translates into CASSTNRGREAFF. This chain uses TRBV6-5 with TRBJ1-1, with 9 bases lining up with TRBD1. The CDR3 loop spans 13 amino acids. J gave up 8 bases and V 6 bases, and 7 bases lay outside the gene matches. Looked up from germline, CDR1 is MNHEY and CDR2 is SVGAGI.

The chain joins TRBV20-1 to TRBJ2-3; D is ambiguous. V lost 5 bases, J lost 4 bases, and 7 bases lay in between. The CDR3 consists of 11 residues. CDR1 DFQATT and CDR2 SNEGSKA come from the germline V gene (reference sequence). The CDR3 sequence is CSALPPDTQYF. Written as DNA, the CDR3 is TGCAGTGCTCTCCCCCCAGATACGCAGTATTTT.

CDR3 in DNA: TGTGCCAGCAGCCCTGGTGGGGGACAGGGGGGGTTTGAGCAGTTCTTC. Residues: CASSPGGGQGGFEQFF. The chain links TRBV5-4 to TRBJ2-1; 11 nucleotides match TRBD1. This CDR3 is built from 16 residues. Trimming cost V 4 bases and J 9 bases; bases outside gene matches: 12. CDR1 is SGHNT and CDR2 is YYREEE in the germline V gene (reference sequence).

The chain employs TRBV12-3 or TRBV12-4 and TRBJ1-5; D call uncertain. This CDR3 is 13 amino acids long. V was cut by 3 bases and J by 2 bases, with 5 bases left in between. The CDR3 loop is CASSFGRNQPQHF. CDR3 in DNA: TGTGCCAGCAGTTTTGGGCGCAATCAGCCCCAGCATTTT.

The V and J genes are TRBV9 and TRBJ2-3; D is possibly TRBD2 (5 bases). V lost 4 bases and J lost 6, with 15 bases in between. CDR1 is SGDLS, CDR2 YYNGEE, per germline. The CDR3 sequence is 14 residues long. For the CDR3, the DNA is TGTGCCAGCAGCCCTCTGGGGAGTTCGGATACGCAGTATTTT. Amino acid sequence: CASSPLGSSDTQYF.

This clone was counted only a few times. V is TRBV7-2 and J is TRBJ1-2, with 7 bases lining up with TRBD1. Losses at the gene ends were 3 bases for V and 8 bases for J; bases not matched to a gene: 9. Germline CDR1 is SGHTA and CDR2 is FQGNSA. The CDR3 contains 14 residues. The CDR3, as DNA: TGTGCCAGCAGCTTGGCAGGGGGGACTTGGGGCTACACCTTC. Protein: CASSLAGGTWGYTF.

This clone was detected only a few times. The chain uses TRBV19 and TRBJ1-6; D gene unclear. Trimming took off 5 bases at V and 7 bases at J, with 12 bases between the two ends. CDR1 LNHDA and CDR2 SQIVND come from the germline V gene (reference sequence). CDR3 length: 14 amino acids. The CDR3, as DNA: TGTGCCAGTAGTCTCCGGGATAGAAATTCACCCCTCCACTTT. As protein: CASSLRDRNSPLHF.

The table lists this clone with a count of one. J is TRBJ1-6 and V is TRBV15; no reliable D call. The V gene's germline CDR1 is LNHNV and CDR2 YYDKDF (reference sequence). Trimming removed 0 bases at V and 0 bases at J, with 9 bases between. The CDR3 length is 17 residues. The CDR3: CATSRDLSGSYNSPLHF. CDR3 DNA: TGTGCCACCAGCAGAGATCTCTCGGGCTCCTATAATTCACCCCTCCACTTT.

This sequence joins TRBV11-2 and TRBJ1-4; 9 bases fit TRBD1. The germline gives CDR1 SGHAT, CDR2 FQNNGV. V lost 3 bases, J lost 3 bases, and 5 bases stayed unmatched. The CDR3 is made up of 16 amino acids. Here the CDR3 DNA reads TGTGCCAGCAGCTTTACAGGGGGCAGGGCTAATGAAAAACTGTTTTTT. It encodes CASSFTGGRANEKLFF.